This T cell receptor (beta chain) was captured in a study of blood T cells in healthy people across ages. Germline loops: CDR1 MNHEY, CDR2 SVGEGT. J lost 4 bases, V lost 2 bases, and 6 bases had no gene match. The CDR3 sequence is 17 residues long. This clonotype has more than one count but fewer than ten. Using a J-beta primer mix together with a sample-barcoded 5' primer, a second PCR was run for roughly 6 to 12 cycles. TCRdb processed the 5' RACE reads anew with MiXCR; each CDR3 protein has one entry. The sample holds fewer than 2,000,000 distinct CDR3 sequences; almost 35% are singletons and the top ten take over 9%.

The sequenced sample was blood. The V call is TRBV6-2 or TRBV6-3, the J call TRBJ2-5; TRBD2 matches at 14 bases. This TCR came from a woman aged 25 to 45 in good health. In DNA, the CDR3 is TGTGCCAGCAGTTACGGACTAGCGGGAGGTGGAGGAGAGACCCAGTACTTC. Its protein is CASSYGLAGGGGETQYF.